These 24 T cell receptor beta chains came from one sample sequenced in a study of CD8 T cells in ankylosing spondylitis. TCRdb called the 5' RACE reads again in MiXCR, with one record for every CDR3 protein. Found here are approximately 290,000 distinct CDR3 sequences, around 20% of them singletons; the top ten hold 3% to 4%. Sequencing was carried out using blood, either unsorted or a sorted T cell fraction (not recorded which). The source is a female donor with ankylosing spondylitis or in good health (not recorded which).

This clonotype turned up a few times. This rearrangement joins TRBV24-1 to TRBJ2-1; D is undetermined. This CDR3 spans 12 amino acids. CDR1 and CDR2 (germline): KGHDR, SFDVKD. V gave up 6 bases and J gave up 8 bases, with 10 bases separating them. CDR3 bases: TGTGCCACCAGTAACTTCCTACATGAGCAGTTCTTC. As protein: CATSNFLHEQFF.

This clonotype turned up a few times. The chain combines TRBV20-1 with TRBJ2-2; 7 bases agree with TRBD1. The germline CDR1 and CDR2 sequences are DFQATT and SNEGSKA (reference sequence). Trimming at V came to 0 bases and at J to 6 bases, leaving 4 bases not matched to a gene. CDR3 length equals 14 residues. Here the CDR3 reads CSARETGFSGELFF. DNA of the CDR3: TGCAGTGCTAGAGAGACAGGGTTCTCCGGGGAGCTGTTTTTT.

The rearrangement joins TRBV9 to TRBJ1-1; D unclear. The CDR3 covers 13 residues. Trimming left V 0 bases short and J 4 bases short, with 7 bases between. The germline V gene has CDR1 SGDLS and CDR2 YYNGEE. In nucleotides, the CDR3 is TGTGCCAGCAGCGTAGAAGAGGGCACTGAAGCTTTCTTT. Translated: CASSVEEGTEAFF.

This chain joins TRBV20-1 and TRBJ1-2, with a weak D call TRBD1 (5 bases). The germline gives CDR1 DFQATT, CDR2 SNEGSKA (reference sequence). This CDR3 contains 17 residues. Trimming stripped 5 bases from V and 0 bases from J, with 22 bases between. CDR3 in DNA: TGCAGTGCTGGGGGGGTAGGGCAGGGAGTTCCTAACTATGGCTACACCTTC. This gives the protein CSAGGVGQGVPNYGYTF.

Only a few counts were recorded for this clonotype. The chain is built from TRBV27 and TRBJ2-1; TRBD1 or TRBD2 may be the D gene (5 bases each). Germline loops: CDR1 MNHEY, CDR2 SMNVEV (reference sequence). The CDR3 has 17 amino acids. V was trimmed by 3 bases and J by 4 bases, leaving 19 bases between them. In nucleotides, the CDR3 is TGTGCCAGCAGTTTTCGGACGGGAATCGGGGCTTACAATGAGCAGTTCTTC. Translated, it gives CASSFRTGIGAYNEQFF.

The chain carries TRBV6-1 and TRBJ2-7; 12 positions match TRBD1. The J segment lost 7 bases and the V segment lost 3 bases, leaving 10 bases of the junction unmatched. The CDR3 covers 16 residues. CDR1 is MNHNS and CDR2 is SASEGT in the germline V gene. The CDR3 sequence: CASSEMGGQGAQEQYF. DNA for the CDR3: TGTGCCAGCAGTGAGATGGGGGGACAGGGGGCGCAAGAGCAGTACTTC.

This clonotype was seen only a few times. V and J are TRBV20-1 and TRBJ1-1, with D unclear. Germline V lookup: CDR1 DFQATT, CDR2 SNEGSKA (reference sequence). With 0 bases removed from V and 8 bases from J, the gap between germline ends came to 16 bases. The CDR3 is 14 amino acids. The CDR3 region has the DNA TGCAGTGCTAGAGACAGGACGACTCAATTGGAAGCTTTCTTT. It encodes CSARDRTTQLEAFF.

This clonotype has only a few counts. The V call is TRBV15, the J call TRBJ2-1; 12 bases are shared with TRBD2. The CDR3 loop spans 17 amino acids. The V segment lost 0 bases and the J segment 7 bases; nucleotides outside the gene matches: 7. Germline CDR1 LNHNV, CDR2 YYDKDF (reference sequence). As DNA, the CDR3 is TGTGCCACCAGCAGAGATTTTGGAGGGACTAGCGGGAATGAGCAGTTCTTC. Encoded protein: CATSRDFGGTSGNEQFF.

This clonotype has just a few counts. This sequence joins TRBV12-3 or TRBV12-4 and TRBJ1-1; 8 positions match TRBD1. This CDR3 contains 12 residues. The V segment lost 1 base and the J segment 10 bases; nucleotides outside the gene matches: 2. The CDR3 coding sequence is TGTGCCAGCAGTTTAGTGCAGGGGGCAGCTTTCTTT. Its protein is CASSLVQGAAFF.

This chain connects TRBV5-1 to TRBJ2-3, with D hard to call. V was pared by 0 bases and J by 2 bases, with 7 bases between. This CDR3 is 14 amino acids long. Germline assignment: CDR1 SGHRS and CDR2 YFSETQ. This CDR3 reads CASSLGSHTDTQYF. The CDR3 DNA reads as TGCGCCAGCAGCTTGGGTTCACACACAGATACGCAGTATTTT.

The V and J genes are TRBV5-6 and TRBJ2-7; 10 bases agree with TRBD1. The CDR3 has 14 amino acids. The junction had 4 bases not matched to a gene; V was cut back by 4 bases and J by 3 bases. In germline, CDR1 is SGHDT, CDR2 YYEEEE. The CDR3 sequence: CASSRTGGLYEQYF. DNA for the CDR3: TGTGCCAGCAGCCGGACAGGGGGACTCTACGAGCAGTACTTC.

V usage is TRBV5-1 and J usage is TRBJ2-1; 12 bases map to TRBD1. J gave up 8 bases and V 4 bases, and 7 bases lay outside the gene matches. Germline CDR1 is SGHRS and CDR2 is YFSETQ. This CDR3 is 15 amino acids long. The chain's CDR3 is CASSVLGQGADEQFF. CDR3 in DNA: TGCGCCAGCAGCGTCCTGGGACAGGGGGCGGATGAGCAGTTCTTC.

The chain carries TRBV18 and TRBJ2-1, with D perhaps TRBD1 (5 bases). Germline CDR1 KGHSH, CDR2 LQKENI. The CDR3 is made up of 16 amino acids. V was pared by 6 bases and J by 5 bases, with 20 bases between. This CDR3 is CASSTQDLEDHNEQFF. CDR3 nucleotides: TGTGCCAGCTCCACACAGGACCTAGAAGACCACAATGAGCAGTTCTTC.

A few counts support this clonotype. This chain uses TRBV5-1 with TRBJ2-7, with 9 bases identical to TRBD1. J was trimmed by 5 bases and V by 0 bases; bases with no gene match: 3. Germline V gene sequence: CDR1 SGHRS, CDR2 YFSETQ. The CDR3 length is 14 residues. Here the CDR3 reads CASSLADRGDEQYF. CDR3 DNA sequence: TGCGCCAGCAGCTTGGCGGACAGGGGCGACGAGCAGTACTTC.

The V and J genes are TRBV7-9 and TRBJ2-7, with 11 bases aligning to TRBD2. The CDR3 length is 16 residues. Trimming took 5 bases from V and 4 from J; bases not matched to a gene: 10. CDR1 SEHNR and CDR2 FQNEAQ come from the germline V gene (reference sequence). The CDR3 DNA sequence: TGTGCCAGCAGCAGAGGAGGGACTAGCGGCCTATACGAGCAGTACTTC. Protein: CASSRGGTSGLYEQYF.

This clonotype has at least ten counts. The CDR3 loop is CSAPGTTDHEQFF. Written as DNA, the CDR3 is TGCAGTGCCCCCGGGACTACGGACCATGAGCAGTTCTTC. The chain combines TRBV20-1 with TRBJ2-1; TRBD2 matches at 7 bases. J lost 8 bases, V lost 6 bases, and 10 bases had no gene match. Germline V gene data show CDR1 as DFQATT and CDR2 as SNEGSKA (reference sequence). This CDR3 contains 13 residues.

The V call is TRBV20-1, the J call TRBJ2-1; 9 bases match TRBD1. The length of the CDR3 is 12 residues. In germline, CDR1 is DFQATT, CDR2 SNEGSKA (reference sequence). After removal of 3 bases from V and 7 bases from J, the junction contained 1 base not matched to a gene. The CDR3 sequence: CSASGTGNEQFF. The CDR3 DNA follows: TGCAGTGCTAGTGGGACAGGGAATGAGCAGTTCTTC.

CDR3 in DNA: TGTGCCACCAGCGGTCTTCGCTCCTACAATGAGCAGTTCTTC. Amino acids: CATSGLRSYNEQFF. The chain couples TRBV15 to TRBJ2-1; D is ambiguous. From germline, CDR1 is LNHNV and CDR2 YYDKDF (reference sequence). The CDR3 covers 14 residues. The V end was cut by 5 bases, the J end by 0 bases, with 8 bases between.

CDR3 DNA: TGTGCCAGCAGATACCTCGGGCAACTCGGGAATGGCTACACCTTC. Translating it yields CASRYLGQLGNGYTF. The chain is built from TRBV5-6 and TRBJ1-2; D not resolved. The germline V and J ends were trimmed by 5 bases and 6 bases, with 20 bases remaining between them. The CDR3 is 15 amino acids. From germline, CDR1 is SGHDT and CDR2 YYEEEE.

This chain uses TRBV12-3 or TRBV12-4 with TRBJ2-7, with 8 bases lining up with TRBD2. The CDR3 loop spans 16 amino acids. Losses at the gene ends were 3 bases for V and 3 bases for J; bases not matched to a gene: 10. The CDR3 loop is CASSLGLDGLGYEQYF. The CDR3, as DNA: TGTGCCAGCAGTTTGGGACTAGACGGACTCGGCTACGAGCAGTACTTC.

The CDR3: CSARDRAGGDEQFF. CDR3 DNA: TGCAGTGCTAGAGATCGAGCGGGAGGGGATGAGCAGTTCTTC. The rearrangement links TRBV20-1 to TRBJ2-1; 10 bases match TRBD2. The germline gives CDR1 DFQATT, CDR2 SNEGSKA (reference sequence). This CDR3 has 14 amino acids. The V segment lost 0 bases and the J segment 8 bases; nucleotides outside the gene matches: 4.

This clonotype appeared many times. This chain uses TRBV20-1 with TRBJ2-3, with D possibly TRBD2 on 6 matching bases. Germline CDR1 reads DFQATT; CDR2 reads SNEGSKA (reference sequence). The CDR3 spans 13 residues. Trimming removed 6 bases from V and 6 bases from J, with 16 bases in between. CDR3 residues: CSAQGLSLDTQYF. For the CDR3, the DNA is TGCAGTGCCCAGGGACTTAGTCTGGATACGCAGTATTTT.

DNA for the CDR3: TGTGCCAGCGGGTATTATAACTCCTACGAGCAGTACTTC. Protein sequence: CASGYYNSYEQYF. The V and J genes are TRBV6-2 or TRBV6-3 and TRBJ2-7; D not certain. CDR3 length: 13 amino acids. V was trimmed by 8 bases and J by 0 bases, leaving 11 bases between them. Germline V gene sequence: CDR1 MNHEY, CDR2 SVGEGT.

The DNA of the CDR3 is TGTGCCAGCAGGAGGGGCGAGTCGTCGCCGTACTTC. It codes for CASRRGESSPYF. The chain couples TRBV6-2 or TRBV6-3 to TRBJ2-7; D tentatively fits TRBD1 or TRBD2 (5 bases each). CDR3 size: 12 residues. V was trimmed by 6 bases and J by 12 bases, leaving 18 bases between them. Germline CDR1 MNHEY, CDR2 SVGEGT.